The present entry profiles one TCR beta chain with its context. What it binds is not known. The method was immunoSEQ multiplex PCR; TCRdb's version includes in-frame clones alone and lacks a portion of them. The sample yields tens of thousands of clones, about 96% seen once. This entry is derived from a study of T cells in tuberculosis. Trimming at V came to 0 bases and at J to 2 bases, leaving 5 bases not matched to a gene. The length of the CDR3 is 16 residues. CDR1 and CDR2 (germline): LNHNV, YYDKDF (reference sequence). Regarding the study as a whole: Active tuberculosis patients had shorter CDR3-alpha; the beta difference was nonsignificant. Smaller distances to GMM-specific TCRs suggested their expansion in active tuberculosis. Classification accuracy was 75% to 90% (AUROC over 0.85) with the GMM-specific repertoire.

The V call is TRBV15, the J call TRBJ2-7, with 9 bases fitting TRBD2. This clonotype was obtained from a donor aged 10 to 29 with latent tuberculosis or without tuberculosis infection. The sample consisted of PBMCs. The CDR3 region is CATSRDWTSVTYEQYF. The CDR3 region has the DNA TGTGCCACCAGCAGAGATTGGACTAGCGTAACCTACGAGCAGTACTTC.